This entry is about one TCR beta chain. The antigen is not known. Germline CDR1 SQVTM, CDR2 ANQGSEA. The CDR3 has 13 residues. V lost 7 bases and J lost 0, with 10 bases in between. These data originate in a study of OX40 agonist ivuxolimab in advanced cancers. Study-level points and caveats: Clonal expansion was seen in CD4+ and CD8+ blood T cells by week 6 at 0.1 to 3.0 mg/kg.

Sequencing used immunoSEQ multiplex PCR; TCRdb keeps in-frame clones, though not all of them. In the table there are 100,000 to 150,000 clones, about 90% of which are singletons. This sequence originates from an adult with an advanced solid tumor such as melanoma, head and neck, liver or kidney cancer. The chain couples TRBV29-1 to TRBJ2-1, with D possibly matching TRBD2 (5 bases). This material consisted of CD4+ or CD8+ T cells sorted from blood, taken in a trial of the OX40 agonist ivuxolimab. CDR3 nucleotides: TGCAGCGCTGGACTTAGCTCCTACAATGAGCAGTTCTTC. Its translation is CSAGLSSYNEQFF.